This T cell receptor (beta chain) was documented in a study of blood T cell repertoires in COVID-19. Study-level background: Samples of COVID-19 (acute and convalescent) were obtained from the United States, Italy and Spain. PBMCs, B-cell-depleted T cells, or T cells provided the cDNA or gDNA that made up the material.

This CDR3 is built from 15 residues. Germline lookup yields CDR1 SGHNT and CDR2 YENEEA. V shed 5 bases and J shed 6 bases, with 17 bases lying between them. The data were produced by immunoSEQ multiplex PCR, yet TCRdb's version contains in-frame clones alone and is incomplete. The data contain 97,000 or so clones, roughly nine tenths of them singletons. This clonotype was sampled from a man aged 45-60 years with acute or convalescent COVID-19. The sequenced sample consisted of peripheral blood. The chain has TRBV11-3 and TRBJ2-1, with D perhaps TRBD2 (6 bases). The CDR3 region is CASSPGSGGGNEQFF. CDR3 nucleotides: TGTGCCAGCAGCCCCGGGAGTGGCGGTGGCAATGAGCAGTTCTTC.